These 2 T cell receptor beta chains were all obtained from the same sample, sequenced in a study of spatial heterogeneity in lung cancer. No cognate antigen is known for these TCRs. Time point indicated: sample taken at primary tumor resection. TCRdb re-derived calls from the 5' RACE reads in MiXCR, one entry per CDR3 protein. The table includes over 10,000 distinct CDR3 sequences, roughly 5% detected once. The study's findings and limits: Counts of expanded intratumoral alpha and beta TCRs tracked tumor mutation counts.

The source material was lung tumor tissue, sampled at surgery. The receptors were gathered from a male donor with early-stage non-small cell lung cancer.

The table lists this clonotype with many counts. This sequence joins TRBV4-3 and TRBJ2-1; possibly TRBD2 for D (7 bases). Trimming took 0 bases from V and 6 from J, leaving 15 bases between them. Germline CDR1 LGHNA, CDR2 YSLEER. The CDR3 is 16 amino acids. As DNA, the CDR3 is TGCGCCAGCAGCCAAGAAGGGACGGGGGGCCCCAATGAGCAGTTCTTC. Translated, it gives CASSQEGTGGPNEQFF.

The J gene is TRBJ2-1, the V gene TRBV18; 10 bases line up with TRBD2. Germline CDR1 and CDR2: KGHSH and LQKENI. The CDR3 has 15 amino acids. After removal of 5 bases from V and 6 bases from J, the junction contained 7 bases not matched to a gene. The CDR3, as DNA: TGTGCCAGCTCATCCTTAGCGGGGGGCGTCAATGAGCAGTTCTTC. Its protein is CASSSLAGGVNEQFF.